A single sample gave rise to the 26 T cell receptor beta chains below, sequenced in a study of patients and donors after allogeneic stem cell transplantation. TCRdb re-analysed the RT-PCR reads in MiXCR, keeping a single row per CDR3 protein. This table has some 160,000 distinct CDR3 sequences, 24% appearing once. The material sequenced was blood, either unsorted or a sorted T cell fraction (not recorded which). The receptors were gathered from a human donor who was either an allogeneic HSCT recipient or a stem cell or donor lymphocyte infusion donor (not recorded which). It is not recorded whose cells these are; they may come from a transplant donor.

This clonotype was recorded a few times. The genes are TRBV12-3 or TRBV12-4 and TRBJ2-5, with D uncertain. This CDR3 spans 13 amino acids. The V and J ends lost 4 bases and 5 bases respectively, with 11 bases between them. The CDR3 spells CASSSIEWETQYF. The CDR3 bases are TGTGCCAGCAGTTCGATAGAATGGGAGACCCAGTACTTC.

This chain links TRBV4-1 with TRBJ1-5, with D hard to call. The germline V and J ends were trimmed by 2 bases and 0 bases, with 5 bases remaining between them. From germline, CDR1 is MGHRA and CDR2 YSYEKL. The CDR3 is made up of 14 amino acids. CDR3 amino acids: CASSQPGSNQPQHF. In DNA, the CDR3 is TGCGCCAGCAGCCAACCGGGTAGCAATCAGCCCCAGCATTTT.

This chain connects TRBV10-3 to TRBJ1-6, with D perhaps matching TRBD1 (5 bases). Trimming pared 2 bases from V and 7 bases from J, leaving 12 bases between. From germline, CDR1 is ENHRY and CDR2 SYGVKD. The CDR3 length is 15 residues. CDR3 sequence (DNA): TGTGCCATCAGTGAGAAACAGGTGTCGAATTCACCCCTCCACTTT. Encoded protein: CAISEKQVSNSPLHF.

The sample holds many counts of this clonotype. The chain couples TRBV12-3 or TRBV12-4 to TRBJ1-5; TRBD1 is a possible D gene (5 bases). Trimming took off 0 bases at V and 1 base at J, with 10 bases between the two ends. There are 16 residues in the CDR3. For the CDR3, the DNA is TGTGCCAGCAGTTTAGCCCGGGGCTTAAGCAATCAGCCCCAGCATTTT. It is translated as CASSLARGLSNQPQHF.

This clonotype was recorded a few times. In DNA form, the CDR3 reads TGTGCCAGCAGCCAAGATCTTAGTGCCGCGGGCACTGAAGCTTTCTTT. This codes for CASSQDLSAAGTEAFF. The rearrangement uses TRBV3-1 and TRBJ1-1; D gene ambiguous. Germline loops: CDR1 LGHDT, CDR2 YNNKEL (reference sequence). Trimming pared 0 bases from V and 4 bases from J, leaving 15 bases between. The length of the CDR3 is 16 residues.

This clonotype turned up a few times. The genes are TRBV20-1 and TRBJ2-2; 13 bases line up with TRBD2. Trimming took 3 bases from V and 5 from J; bases not matched to a gene: 12. Germline CDR1 is DFQATT and CDR2 is SNEGSKA (reference sequence). The CDR3 is 18 residues long. CDR3 nucleotide sequence: TGCAGTGCTAGCCTTACCCGGACTAGCGGGAGAGGTACCGGGGAGCTGTTTTTT. Protein: CSASLTRTSGRGTGELFF.

This clonotype showed up just a few times. CDR3 protein: CASSRIISKRAYGYTF. The CDR3 region has the DNA TGTGCCAGTAGTAGGATTATTTCAAAAAGGGCCTATGGCTACACCTTC. V is TRBV19 and J is TRBJ1-2; no clear D gene. The CDR3 spans 16 residues. Trimming removed 4 bases from V and 4 bases from J, with 19 bases in between. Germline V gene lookup returns CDR1 LNHDA and CDR2 SQIVND (reference sequence).

This clonotype came up many times. The chain joins TRBV29-1 to TRBJ1-2; D unresolved. The CDR3 is 11 residues long. Germline-derived CDR1 and CDR2 are SQVTM and ANQGSEA. The CDR3 DNA reads TGCACCGTAAATGAGGGTTATGGCTACACCTTC. Translation: CTVNEGYGYTF.

This clonotype was observed a handful of times. The chain combines TRBV20-1 with TRBJ1-2; weak D call: TRBD1 (5 bases). Germline CDR1 and CDR2: DFQATT and SNEGSKA (reference sequence). Trimming took off 5 bases at V and 14 bases at J, with 15 bases between the two ends. The CDR3 extends over 10 amino acids. The CDR3 coding sequence is TGCAGTGCTGATTGGGGCAGGGTAACCTTC. Its translation: CSADWGRVTF.

There are a few counts of this clonotype. The chain uses TRBV10-3 and TRBJ2-5; 8 bases map to TRBD2. The CDR3 consists of 14 residues. The germline V gene has CDR1 ENHRY and CDR2 SYGVKD. Trimming took 10 bases from V and 6 from J; bases not matched to a gene: 13. CDR3 bases: TGTGCCACGACGGTCGGGGGGGAGCAAAAGACCCAGTACTTC. It specifies CATTVGGEQKTQYF.

This chain connects TRBV20-1 to TRBJ2-1; D is possibly TRBD2 (5 bases). Germline V gene sequence: CDR1 DFQATT, CDR2 SNEGSKA (reference sequence). V lost 4 bases and J lost 3, with 13 bases in between. The CDR3 consists of 14 residues. The CDR3, as DNA: TGCAGTGCTACATCACTAGGCTACTACAATGAGCAGTTCTTC. This translates into CSATSLGYYNEQFF.

The chain employs TRBV12-3 or TRBV12-4 and TRBJ1-3; D is unclear. V lost 3 bases to trimming and J lost 4 bases, with 13 bases between them. The CDR3 loop spans 15 amino acids. The CDR3 reads CASSFGEGSGNTIYF. Here the CDR3 DNA reads TGTGCCAGCAGTTTTGGGGAAGGGAGCGGAAACACCATATATTTT.

This clonotype was seen a few times. J is TRBJ2-2 and V is TRBV20-1; 10 positions match TRBD2. The junction had 3 bases not matched to a gene; V was cut back by 0 bases and J by 2 bases. The CDR3 runs 16 residues. CDR1 and CDR2 (germline): DFQATT, SNEGSKA (reference sequence). CDR3 residues: CSARDPSGGNTGELFF. Written as DNA, the CDR3 is TGCAGTGCTAGAGATCCTAGCGGGGGTAACACCGGGGAGCTGTTTTTT.

This chain links TRBV9 with TRBJ2-5, with D possibly being TRBD2 (5 bases). This CDR3 is built from 13 residues. Germline V gene sequence: CDR1 SGDLS, CDR2 YYNGEE. The germline V and J ends were trimmed by 3 bases and 2 bases, with 8 bases remaining between them. The CDR3 DNA reads as TGTGCCAGCAGCGCGGGGAATCAAGAGACCCAGTACTTC. Its protein product is CASSAGNQETQYF. Drawing the rest from reference TRBV9 and TRBJ2-5, the complete variable domain is DSGVTQTPKHLITATGQRVTLRCSPRSGDLSVYWYQQSLDQGLQFLIQYYNGEERAKGNILERFSAQQFPDLHSELNLSSLELGDSALYFCASSAGNQETQYFGPGTRLLVL.

The rearrangement uses TRBV10-3 and TRBJ2-3; 9 positions agree with TRBD1. The CDR3 covers 15 residues. Germline V CDR1 and CDR2: ENHRY, SYGVKD. J was trimmed by 2 bases and V by 7 bases; bases with no gene match: 7. CDR3 sequence (DNA): TGTGCCATCACCCCAGGACAGGGGTTCACAGATACGCAGTATTTT. Amino acid sequence: CAITPGQGFTDTQYF.

This clonotype was recorded a few times. The chain employs TRBV5-1 and TRBJ1-3; TRBD1 aligns across 7 bases. Germline V gene lookup returns CDR1 SGHRS and CDR2 YFSETQ. This CDR3 spans 15 amino acids. V dropped 2 bases and J dropped 3; count of bases not matched to a gene: 5. For the CDR3, the DNA is TGCGCCAGCAGCTTTTCAGGGGGAAGTGGAAACACCATATATTTT. Translated, it gives CASSFSGGSGNTIYF.

The rearrangement links TRBV7-7 to TRBJ2-5; TRBD2 aligns across 11 bases. In germline, CDR1 is SSHAT, CDR2 FNYEAQ (reference sequence). V lost 5 bases and J lost 5; bases outside the gene matches: 7. This CDR3 spans 15 amino acids. CDR3 region: CASSAMRLAGETQYF. In DNA, the CDR3 is TGTGCCAGCAGCGCCATGAGACTAGCGGGGGAGACCCAGTACTTC.

This clonotype was counted between two and nine times. The genes are TRBV3-1 and TRBJ1-1, with D possibly TRBD1 on 5 matching bases. CDR1 is LGHDT, CDR2 YNNKEL, per germline (reference sequence). The CDR3 consists of 14 residues. Trimming shortened V by 4 bases and J by 4 bases, and 13 bases separated the two germline ends. The CDR3 coding sequence is TGTGCCAGCAGCCCCGGGACCAGAACCACTGAAGCTTTCTTT. It translates to CASSPGTRTTEAFF. Full variable domain (outside the CDR3, taken from reference TRBV3-1 and TRBJ1-1): DTAVSQTPKYLVTQMGNDKSIKCEQNLGHDTMYWYKQDSKKFLKIMFSYNNKELIINETVPNRFSPKSPDKAHLNLHINSLELGDSAVYFCASSPGTRTTEAFFGQGTRLTVV.

There are a few counts of this clonotype. This chain joins TRBV5-1 and TRBJ1-1; perhaps TRBD1 as D (5 bases). This CDR3 has 14 residues. Germline V gene data show CDR1 as SGHRS and CDR2 as YFSETQ. Trimming cost V 1 base and J 0 bases, with 7 bases left between them. The CDR3 nucleotides are TGCGCCAGCAGCTTGAAGGGGTTGAACACTGAAGCTTTCTTT. This codes for CASSLKGLNTEAFF.

The rearrangement joins TRBV20-1 to TRBJ2-3; TRBD1 aligns across 7 bases. The length of the CDR3 is 14 residues. The V gene end was trimmed by 6 bases and the J gene end by 0 bases; junction bases not matched to a gene: 6. The germline CDR1 and CDR2 sequences are DFQATT and SNEGSKA (reference sequence). CDR3 DNA sequence: TGCAGTGCCTTGGGACAGATAAGCACAGATACGCAGTATTTT. This gives the protein CSALGQISTDTQYF.

This rearrangement joins TRBV20-1 to TRBJ2-7; 13 bases agree with TRBD2. Per the germline V gene, CDR1 is DFQATT and CDR2 is SNEGSKA (reference sequence). The CDR3 covers 13 residues. The V gene end was trimmed by 6 bases and the J gene end by 4 bases; junction bases not matched to a gene: 3. In DNA, the CDR3 is TGCAGTGCCGGGACTAGCGGGGCATACGAGCAGTACTTC. Amino acids: CSAGTSGAYEQYF.

This clonotype was counted at least ten times. The chain joins TRBV12-3 or TRBV12-4 to TRBJ1-1; D gene ambiguous. There are 14 residues in the CDR3. V was trimmed by 6 bases and J by 3 bases, leaving 14 bases between them. CDR3 DNA: TGTGCCAGCAGCCCCCCTGGGGAGGACACTGAAGCTTTCTTT. This codes for CASSPPGEDTEAFF.

This clonotype was observed a few times. The chain links TRBV29-1 to TRBJ2-2; D is undetermined. The V gene's germline CDR1 is SQVTM and CDR2 ANQGSEA. V lost 4 bases, J lost 5 bases, and 11 bases lay in between. This CDR3 is built from 13 residues. The CDR3 DNA reads as TGCAGCGTTGTAATGGGGTCTACCGGGGAGCTGTTTTTT. Protein: CSVVMGSTGELFF.

This clonotype was picked up a small number of times. The chain carries TRBV6-6 and TRBJ2-2, with 10 nucleotides matching TRBD1. With 2 bases clipped from V and 2 bases from J, the junction kept 5 bases outside the gene matches. The CDR3 is 17 amino acids. Germline V gene sequence: CDR1 MNHNY, CDR2 SVGAGI (reference sequence). The CDR3 region has the DNA TGTGCCAGCAGTTACCGGGACAGGGGTTCAAACACCGGGGAGCTGTTTTTT. Translating it yields CASSYRDRGSNTGELFF.

Comment on this clonotype: Germline is not matched at one junction end, which may reflect a read error. V and J are TRBV11-3 and TRBJ2-3; no reliable D call. Germline V gene sequence: CDR1 SGHNT, CDR2 YENEEA. This CDR3 contains 9 residues. The CDR3 region has the DNA TGTGCCAGCACCCCCCAGATTCTTTTT. This codes for CASTPQILF.

The chain has TRBV6-2 or TRBV6-3 and TRBJ1-5, with D possibly matching TRBD1 (6 bases). V was trimmed by 4 bases and J by 3 bases, leaving 13 bases between them. The CDR3 is 15 residues long. Looked up from germline, CDR1 is MNHEY and CDR2 is SVGEGT. The CDR3 protein is CASSWHRDPNQPQHF. DNA of the CDR3: TGTGCCAGCAGTTGGCACAGGGACCCCAATCAGCCCCAGCATTTT.